What follows are 32 T cell receptor beta chains derived from one specimen sequenced in a study of blood T cell repertoires in COVID-19. The method was immunoSEQ multiplex PCR; TCRdb's version includes in-frame clones alone and lacks a portion of them. Among fewer than 250,000 clones listed, under 85% were seen once. Sequences were obtained from PBMCs or T cells enriched from blood (not recorded which). The source of these receptors is a man between 60 and 70 years old who had recovered from COVID-19.

This chain connects TRBV18 to TRBJ1-5; 10 positions agree with TRBD1. Germline V gene lookup returns CDR1 KGHSH and CDR2 LQKENI. Unmatched junction bases numbered 12, after V lost 3 bases and J lost 7 bases. The CDR3 contains 17 residues. The DNA for the CDR3 is TGTGCCAGCTCACCGCCCGGGACAGGGGTTGTCAGACAGCCCCAGCATTTT. Residues: CASSPPGTGVVRQPQHF.

Note on this clone: An end of the junction differs from the germline gene, which may be a read error. The chain combines TRBV7-7 with TRBJ2-5; 13 bases line up with TRBD2. Germline CDR1 reads SSHAT; CDR2 reads FNYEAQ (reference sequence). CDR3 length equals 17 residues. In nucleotides, the CDR3 is TGTGCTAGCAGCTCGACCAGGACTAGCGGGGGACGGGAGACCCAGTACTTC. Translation: CASSSTRTSGGRETQYF.

This chain joins TRBV19 and TRBJ1-6, with D possibly matching TRBD1 (5 bases). This CDR3 has 14 amino acids. The V gene's germline CDR1 is LNHDA and CDR2 SQIVND (reference sequence). Trimming left V 11 bases short and J 10 bases short, with 21 bases between. CDR3 sequence: CASSGGGAGSPLHF. DNA of the CDR3: TGTGCCTCTAGCGGGGGAGGGGCTGGATCACCCCTCCACTTT.

This clone was counted only a few times. V gene TRBV4-2 combines with J gene TRBJ2-7; D is uncertain. The CDR3 runs 15 residues. The germline V and J ends were trimmed by 0 bases and 4 bases, with 13 bases remaining between them. Germline CDR1 and CDR2: LGHNA and YNFKEQ. In DNA form, the CDR3 reads TGTGCCAGCAGCCAAGATCGAGGTACGCGGTACGAGCAGTACTTC. It is translated as CASSQDRGTRYEQYF.

The chain joins TRBV28 to TRBJ2-7; 10 nucleotides line up with TRBD1. CDR1 and CDR2 from the germline V gene are MDHEN and SYDVKM. The CDR3 extends over 15 amino acids. V lost 5 bases to trimming and J lost 3 bases; unmatched junction nucleotides: 7. The CDR3 DNA follows: TGTGCCAGCAGTCCCCCCGGGGACAGGGGCTACGAGCAGTACTTC. Protein product: CASSPPGDRGYEQYF.

Concerning this clone itself: Other DNA variants within this sample encode the same CDR3. This chain joins TRBV7-2 and TRBJ1-1; D is undetermined. Germline values: CDR1 SGHTA, CDR2 FQGNSA. The CDR3 spans 13 residues. Trimming left V 0 bases short and J 1 base short, with 3 bases between. This CDR3 reads CASSLAANTEAFF. The DNA of the CDR3 is TGTGCCAGCAGCTTAGCGGCGAACACTGAAGCTTTCTTT.

The V gene is TRBV6-2 or TRBV6-3, the J gene TRBJ1-1, with unresolved D. From germline, CDR1 is MNHEY and CDR2 SVGEGT. The germline V and J ends were trimmed by 5 bases and 1 base, with 11 bases remaining between them. The CDR3 has 14 residues. The CDR3: CASSKTRENTEAFF. For the CDR3, the DNA is TGTGCCAGCAGTAAAACGAGGGAGAACACTGAAGCTTTCTTT.

The chain's CDR3 is CASSYSNRVLEAFF. The CDR3 coding sequence is TGTGCCAGCAGTTACTCGAACAGGGTCCTTGAAGCTTTCTTT. The rearrangement joins TRBV6-2 or TRBV6-3 to TRBJ1-1; a possible D gene is TRBD1 (6 bases). Germline lookup yields CDR1 MNHEY and CDR2 SVGEGT. The CDR3 extends over 14 amino acids. Trimming left V 0 bases short and J 7 bases short, with 12 bases between.

V gene TRBV11-3 combines with J gene TRBJ1-1; 9 nucleotides align to TRBD1. The CDR3 length is 15 residues. In germline, CDR1 is SGHNT, CDR2 YENEEA. The J segment lost 4 bases and the V segment lost 1 base, leaving 4 bases of the junction unmatched. CDR3 sequence reads: CASSLGTGAVTEAFF. CDR3 coding DNA: TGTGCCAGCAGCTTAGGGACAGGGGCAGTCACTGAAGCTTTCTTT.

The chain uses TRBV29-1 and TRBJ1-1; D not certain. The CDR3 has 13 amino acids. V gave up 4 bases and J gave up 2 bases, with 11 bases separating them. Germline-derived CDR1 and CDR2 are SQVTM and ANQGSEA. CDR3 DNA sequence: TGCAGCGTTGCTTCCGGGAGCAACACTGAAGCTTTCTTT. It yields the protein CSVASGSNTEAFF.

The J gene is TRBJ2-7, the V gene TRBV7-8, with 7 bases matching TRBD2. V lost 2 bases to trimming and J lost 4 bases; unmatched junction nucleotides: 8. Germline lookup yields CDR1 SGHVS and CDR2 FQNEAQ. This CDR3 region has 15 residues. CDR3 sequence (DNA): TGTGCCAGCAGCTTACAGTCGGGGGGACCTTACGAGCAGTACTTC. It specifies CASSLQSGGPYEQYF.

The chain employs TRBV2 and TRBJ2-2; 9 bases are a match to TRBD1. With V trimmed by 5 bases and J by 2 bases, 6 bases remained unmatched. The CDR3 contains 16 residues. The germline V gene has CDR1 SNHLY and CDR2 FYNNEI. CDR3 amino acids: CASSLGQGANTGELFF. CDR3 nucleotide sequence: TGTGCCAGCAGTCTGGGACAGGGTGCTAACACCGGGGAGCTGTTTTTT.

The chain recombines TRBV28 with TRBJ1-1; D gene ambiguous. With 6 bases removed from V and 1 base from J, the gap between germline ends came to 12 bases. The CDR3 has 14 residues. Germline lookup yields CDR1 MDHEN and CDR2 SYDVKM. The CDR3 loop reads CASRKHPKNTEAFF. The CDR3 bases are TGTGCCAGCAGGAAACATCCCAAGAACACTGAAGCTTTCTTT.

This clone was detected once. V usage is TRBV7-2 and J usage is TRBJ1-5; no clear D gene. Germline loops: CDR1 SGHTA, CDR2 FQGNSA. V was pared by 6 bases and J by 2 bases, with 8 bases between. The CDR3 extends over 13 amino acids. The chain's CDR3 is CASSPTGNQPQHF. The CDR3, as DNA: TGTGCCAGCAGTCCCACTGGCAATCAGCCCCAGCATTTT.

This clone was seen once. The V and J genes are TRBV10-3 and TRBJ2-3, with TRBD2 identical over 7 bases. CDR1 and CDR2 (germline): ENHRY, SYGVKD. V lost 0 bases and J lost 1; bases outside the gene matches: 4. The CDR3 loop spans 16 amino acids. The CDR3 spells CAISESFRGGTDTQYF. The CDR3 nucleotides are TGTGCCATCAGTGAGTCCTTTCGGGGGGGCACAGATACGCAGTATTTT.

The chain combines TRBV3-1 (or the pseudogene TRBV3-2) with TRBJ1-3; no clear D. Germline V gene lookup returns CDR1 LGHDT and CDR2 YNNKEL (reference sequence). The V and J ends lost 6 bases and 3 bases respectively, with 15 bases between them. The CDR3 totals 15 residues. The CDR3 here is CASREIDGVGNTIYF. The CDR3 nucleotides are TGTGCCAGCAGGGAGATCGACGGGGTTGGAAACACCATATATTTT.

The chain uses TRBV11-2 and TRBJ1-1; TRBD1 is a possible D gene (6 bases). Germline CDR1 and CDR2: SGHAT and FQNNGV. The CDR3 sequence is 13 residues long. V dropped 5 bases and J dropped 1 base, with 8 bases sitting between them. CDR3 nucleotide sequence: TGTGCCAGCAGCGGGGGCAGGAACACTGAAGCTTTCTTT. Encoded protein: CASSGGRNTEAFF. Based on the CDR3 plus reference TRBV11-2 and TRBJ1-1, the full variable domain is EAGVAQSPRYKIIEKRQSVAFWCNPISGHATLYWYQQILGQGPKLLIQFQNNGVVDDSQLPKDRFSAERLKGVDSTLKIQPAKLEDSAVYLCASSGGRNTEAFFGQGTRLTVV.

The rearrangement uses TRBV6-5 and TRBJ1-2; a possible D gene is TRBD1 (6 bases). Germline V gene data show CDR1 as MNHEY and CDR2 as SVGAGI. With 6 bases removed from V and 10 bases from J, the gap between germline ends came to 15 bases. This CDR3 region has 12 residues. CDR3 residues: CASRRPGGVYTF. CDR3 sequence (DNA): TGTGCCAGCAGAAGACCGGGGGGCGTCTACACCTTC.

The genes are TRBV7-3 and TRBJ2-1, with 13 bases matching TRBD2. Germline V gene data show CDR1 as SGHTA and CDR2 as FQGTGA. With V trimmed by 5 bases and J by 9 bases, 16 bases remained unmatched. The CDR3 extends over 18 amino acids. The CDR3, as DNA: TGTGCCAGCAGCAACACCGGGACTAGCGGGGTCCCCCGCGGTGAGCAGTTCTTC. Translation: CASSNTGTSGVPRGEQFF.

This clone appeared a few times. The chain has TRBV2 and TRBJ1-2; D unresolved. V lost 5 bases to trimming and J lost 5 bases, with 9 bases between them. Per the germline V gene, CDR1 is SNHLY and CDR2 is FYNNEI. This CDR3 is 12 amino acids long. The CDR3 here is CASSPQIYGYTF. The CDR3 DNA sequence: TGTGCCAGCAGTCCACAGATATATGGCTACACCTTC. Full variable domain (outside the CDR3, taken from reference TRBV2 and TRBJ1-2): EPEVTQTPSHQVTQMGQEVILRCVPISNHLYFYWYRQILGQKVEFLVSFYNNEISEKSEIFDDQFSVERPDGSNFTLKIRSTKLEDSAMYFCASSPQIYGYTFGSGTRLTVV.

CDR3 DNA: TGTGCCAGCAGTGCCTCCTCGGGACTAGCGGGGGGCCTGAGCACAGATACGCAGTATTTT. The encoded protein is CASSASSGLAGGLSTDTQYF. This chain uses TRBV6-1 with TRBJ2-3, with 15 nucleotides matching TRBD2. There are 20 residues in the CDR3. Germline-derived CDR1 and CDR2 are MNHNS and SASEGT. V trimming: 4 bases; J trimming: 0 bases; junction bases outside the gene matches: 11.

The chain has TRBV7-3 and TRBJ1-6, with D possibly matching TRBD1 (5 bases). CDR1 and CDR2 from the germline V gene are SGHTA and FQGTGA. This CDR3 comprises 14 residues. V gave up 4 bases and J gave up 10 bases, with 14 bases separating them. CDR3 coding DNA: TGTGCCAGCAGCTCGGCGGGGGTCCTATCACCCCTCCACTTT. Translated: CASSSAGVLSPLHF.

This rearrangement joins TRBV19 to TRBJ1-5, with 10 bases lining up with TRBD1. V was pared by 3 bases and J by 7 bases, with 6 bases of the junction left unmatched. Germline assignment: CDR1 LNHDA and CDR2 SQIVND (reference sequence). The CDR3 runs 15 residues. The DNA for the CDR3 is TGTGCCAGTAGTATGACAGGGGGCGCGGGGCAGCCCCAGCATTTT. It codes for CASSMTGGAGQPQHF.

This clone was seen a handful of times. The chain links TRBV6-5 to TRBJ1-6; no firm D call. The germline V and J ends were trimmed by 7 bases and 4 bases, with 8 bases remaining between them. CDR1 and CDR2 (germline): MNHEY, SVGAGI. This CDR3 spans 13 amino acids. The DNA of the CDR3 is TGTGCCAGCACACGAGGTTATAATTCACCCCTCCACTTT. Amino acids: CASTRGYNSPLHF.

V is TRBV5-6 and J is TRBJ2-7, with 7 bases that match TRBD1. V lost 6 bases, J lost 2 bases, and 8 bases stayed unmatched. CDR1 is SGHDT and CDR2 is YYEEEE in the germline V gene. The CDR3 length is 14 residues. In nucleotides, the CDR3 is TGTGCCAGCATCCTATTAGGGGGCCCCTACGAGCAGTACTTC. It specifies CASILLGGPYEQYF. Full variable domain (rest looked up from reference TRBV5-6 and TRBJ2-7): DAGVTQSPTHLIKTRGQQVTLRCSPKSGHDTVSWYQQALGQGPQFIFQYYEEEERQRGNFPDRFSGHQFPNYSSELNVNALLLGDSALYLCASILLGGPYEQYFGPGTRLTVT.

The chain uses TRBV6-1 and TRBJ1-1; D is perhaps TRBD1 (5 bases). Germline V gene lookup returns CDR1 MNHNS and CDR2 SASEGT. The CDR3 runs 14 residues. Trimming pared 1 base from V and 5 bases from J, leaving 11 bases between. The CDR3 is CASSEGAGKTEAFF. Written as DNA, the CDR3 is TGTGCCAGCAGTGAAGGGGCAGGGAAAACTGAAGCTTTCTTT.

The chain couples TRBV2 to TRBJ1-5, with a weak D call TRBD1 (5 bases). In germline, CDR1 is SNHLY, CDR2 FYNNEI. The CDR3 has 14 residues. The germline V and J ends were trimmed by 6 bases and 5 bases, with 14 bases remaining between them. As DNA, the CDR3 is TGTGCCAGCAGGTCAGGGAGGTGGGATCAGCCCCAGCATTTT. It translates to CASRSGRWDQPQHF. Drawing the rest from reference TRBV2 and TRBJ1-5, the complete variable domain is EPEVTQTPSHQVTQMGQEVILRCVPISNHLYFYWYRQILGQKVEFLVSFYNNEISEKSEIFDDQFSVERPDGSNFTLKIRSTKLEDSAMYFCASRSGRWDQPQHFGDGTRLSIL.

This chain uses TRBV7-2 with TRBJ1-2; a weak D match, TRBD1 (5 bases). The V end was cut by 1 base, the J end by 1 base, with 7 bases between. CDR3 length: 14 amino acids. CDR1 is SGHTA and CDR2 is FQGNSA in the germline V gene. The chain's CDR3 is CASSLGRVNYGYTF. The CDR3 bases are TGTGCCAGCAGCTTAGGCAGGGTTAACTATGGCTACACCTTC.

The chain is built from TRBV29-1 and TRBJ1-2; tentative D call: TRBD1 (5 bases). The ends were cut back, 6 bases at V and 0 bases at J, with 14 bases in the middle. The length of the CDR3 is 14 residues. Germline lookup yields CDR1 SQVTM and CDR2 ANQGSEA. The CDR3 DNA follows: TGCAGCGTGGATGAACAGGCTACTAACTATGGCTACACCTTC. This sequence encodes CSVDEQATNYGYTF.

V gene TRBV18 combines with J gene TRBJ1-5, with 12 bases aligning to TRBD1. This CDR3 is built from 15 residues. CDR1 is KGHSH and CDR2 is LQKENI in the germline V gene. The V gene end was trimmed by 4 bases and the J gene end by 6 bases; junction bases not matched to a gene: 4. CDR3 amino acids: CASSLGQGATQPQHF. CDR3 nucleotide sequence: TGTGCCAGCTCACTGGGACAGGGGGCCACTCAGCCCCAGCATTTT.

V usage is TRBV6-5 and J usage is TRBJ1-6; TRBD1 agrees at 8 bases. V trimming: 5 bases; J trimming: 7 bases; junction bases outside the gene matches: 7. In germline, CDR1 is MNHEY, CDR2 SVGAGI. CDR3 length: 15 amino acids. CDR3 sequence: CASSLDRGGNSPLHF. In DNA form, the CDR3 reads TGTGCCAGCAGTCTCGACAGGGGTGGGAATTCACCCCTCCACTTT.

The V call is TRBV11-2, the J call TRBJ2-2; TRBD1 agrees at 10 bases. The CDR3 runs 16 residues. Germline CDR1 SGHAT, CDR2 FQNNGV. V trimming: 5 bases; J trimming: 6 bases; junction bases outside the gene matches: 9. For the CDR3, the DNA is TGTGCCAGCAGCGGACTGGGTGGGACAGGGGCCGGGGAGCTGTTTTTT. Translating gives CASSGLGGTGAGELFF.